These T cell receptor beta chains were read from a single sample in a study of tumor-infiltrating lymphocytes in primary liver carcinoma. TCRdb re-analysed the multiplex PCR reads in MiXCR, keeping a single row per CDR3 protein. The profile shows 300,000 to 400,000 distinct CDR3 sequences, 65% of them singletons. The sequenced sample was peripheral blood. Every receptor here comes from a man in his forties or fifties with primary liver carcinoma and hepatitis B virus infection. Both conserved end residues are part of each CDR3. Fields, in order: V gene, D gene, clone size, J gene, CDR3 protein, CDR3 DNA. A D gene is named only where the DNA matches it firmly. Clone size is given for some rows only: seen once, a few or many times, or a class if the clone is expanded.

v_gene: TRBV4-2
d_gene: NA
abundance: many
j_gene: TRBJ2-2
CDR3aa: CASSQGLPGELFF
CDR3nt: TGTGCCAGCAGCCAAGGCCTCCCCGGGGAGCTGTTTTTT

v_gene: TRBV7-9
d_gene: TRBD2
abundance: NA
j_gene: TRBJ2-1
CDR3aa: CASSLASGGHNEQFF
CDR3nt: TGTGCCAGCAGCTTAGCTAGCGGGGGTCACAATGAGCAGTTCTTC

v_gene: TRBV29-1
d_gene: TRBD2
abundance: NA
j_gene: TRBJ2-1
CDR3aa: CSVEAPGLAGGPGYNEQFF
CDR3nt: TGCAGCGTTGAAGCCCCGGGACTAGCGGGAGGGCCGGGGTACAATGAGCAGTTCTTC

v_gene: TRBV4-2
d_gene: NA
abundance: many
j_gene: TRBJ1-2
CDR3aa: CASSQVAQGRAGFYGYTF
CDR3nt: TGTGCCAGCAGCCAAGTGGCGCAGGGCAGGGCGGGTTTCTATGGCTACACCTTC

v_gene: TRBV6-2/TRBV6-3
d_gene: TRBD1
abundance: many
j_gene: TRBJ1-2
CDR3aa: CASSPGTGRGYTF
CDR3nt: TGTGCCAGCAGCCCCGGGACAGGGAGAGGCTACACCTTC

v_gene: TRBV7-9
d_gene: TRBD2
abundance: few
j_gene: TRBJ2-1
CDR3aa: CASSQLAGADNEQFF
CDR3nt: TGTGCCAGCAGCCAACTAGCGGGAGCCGACAATGAGCAGTTCTTC

v_gene: TRBV28
d_gene: TRBD1
abundance: NA
j_gene: TRBJ1-3
CDR3aa: CASRNPGQGVSTIYF
CDR3nt: TGTGCCAGCAGGAACCCGGGACAGGGGGTTTCCACCATATATTTT

v_gene: TRBV6-1
d_gene: NA
abundance: few
j_gene: TRBJ2-1
CDR3aa: CASSLSSASYNEQFF
CDR3nt: TGTGCCAGCAGCTTATCTAGCGCGAGCTACAATGAGCAGTTCTTC

v_gene: TRBV28
d_gene: NA
abundance: NA
j_gene: TRBJ1-3
CDR3aa: CASTLSGETGNTIYF
CDR3nt: TGTGCCAGCACTTTATCGGGGGAAACTGGAAACACCATATATTTT

v_gene: TRBV6-5
d_gene: NA
abundance: NA
j_gene: TRBJ2-7
CDR3aa: CASSNGAYEQYF
CDR3nt: TGTGCCAGCAGTAACGGGGCCTATGAGCAGTACTTC

v_gene: TRBV4-2
d_gene: TRBD2
abundance: NA
j_gene: TRBJ2-7
CDR3aa: CASSQTPGGSYERYF
CDR3nt: TGTGCCAGCAGCCAAACTCCGGGAGGTTCCTACGAGCGGTACTTC

v_gene: TRBV5-6
d_gene: TRBD1
abundance: NA
j_gene: TRBJ2-5
CDR3aa: CVSSLGQQETQYF
CDR3nt: TGTGTCAGCAGCTTGGGACAGCAAGAGACCCAATACTTC

v_gene: TRBV11-2
d_gene: TRBD1
abundance: many
j_gene: TRBJ2-7
CDR3aa: CASSSLDRDGSYEQYF
CDR3nt: TGTGCCAGCAGCTCCCTGGACAGGGATGGGTCCTACGAGCAGTACTTC